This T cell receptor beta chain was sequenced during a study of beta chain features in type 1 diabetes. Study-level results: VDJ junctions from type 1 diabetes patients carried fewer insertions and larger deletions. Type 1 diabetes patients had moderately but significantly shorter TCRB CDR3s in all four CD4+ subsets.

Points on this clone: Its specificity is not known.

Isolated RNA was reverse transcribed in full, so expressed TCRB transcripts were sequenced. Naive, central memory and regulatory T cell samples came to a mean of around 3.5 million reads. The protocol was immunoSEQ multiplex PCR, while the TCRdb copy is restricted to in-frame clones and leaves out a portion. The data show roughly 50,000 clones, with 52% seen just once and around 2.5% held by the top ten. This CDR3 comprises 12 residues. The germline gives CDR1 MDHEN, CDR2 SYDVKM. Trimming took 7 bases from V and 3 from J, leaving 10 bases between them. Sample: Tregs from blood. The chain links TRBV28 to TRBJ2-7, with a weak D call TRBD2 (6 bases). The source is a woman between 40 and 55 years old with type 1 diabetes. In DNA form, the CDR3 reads TGTGCCAGCAACCAGGGAGGCTACGAGCAGTACTTC. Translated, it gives CASNQGGYEQYF.